The subject of this entry is one T cell receptor (beta chain). This record belongs to a study of blood T cell repertoires in COVID-19. Background on the study: Samples came from the United States, Italy and Spain, spanning acute and convalescent COVID-19.

This CDR3 contains 15 residues. V lost 4 bases and J lost 3; bases outside the gene matches: 5. Germline V gives CDR1 KGHSH, CDR2 LQKENI. Seattle patient enrollment occurred during active infection, with longitudinal follow-up thereafter. Original analysis: Amplification from reference gene primers served as the basis for estimated nucleated cell counts. Profiled with immunoSEQ multiplex PCR; TCRdb holds only in-frame clones, not every one. The DNA gave D and trimming, while V, J and clone size come from that table. This sample carries 150,000 or so clones, approximately 85% of them seen once, and the ten largest clones take 8%.

Sequencing was carried out using peripheral blood. This receptor was identified in a woman aged 60 to 75 with COVID-19, enrolled during active disease. The rearrangement uses TRBV18 and TRBJ1-1; 10 bases are a match to TRBD1. CDR3 sequence (DNA): TGTGCCAGCTCACAGGGACAGGGGTCGGACACTGAAGCTTTCTTT. This sequence encodes CASSQGQGSDTEAFF. The full variable domain, with the rest looked up from reference TRBV18 and TRBJ1-1, is NAGVMQNPRHLVRRRGQEARLRCSPMKGHSHVYWYRQLPEEGLKFMVYLQKENIIDESGMPKERFSAEFPKEGPSILRIQQVVRGDSAAYFCASSQGQGSDTEAFFGQGTRLTVV.